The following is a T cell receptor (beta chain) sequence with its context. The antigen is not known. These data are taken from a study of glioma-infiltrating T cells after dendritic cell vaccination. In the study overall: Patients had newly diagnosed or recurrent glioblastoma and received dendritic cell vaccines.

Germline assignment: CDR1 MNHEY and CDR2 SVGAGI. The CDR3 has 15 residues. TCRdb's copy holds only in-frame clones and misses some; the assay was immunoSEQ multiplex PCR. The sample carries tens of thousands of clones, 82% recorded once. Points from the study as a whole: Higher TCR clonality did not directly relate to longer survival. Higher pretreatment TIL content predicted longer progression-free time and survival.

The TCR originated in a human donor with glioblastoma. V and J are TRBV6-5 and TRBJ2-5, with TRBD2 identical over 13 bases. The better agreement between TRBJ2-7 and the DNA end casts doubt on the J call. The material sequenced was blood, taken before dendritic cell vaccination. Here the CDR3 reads CASRGTSGVGYEQYF. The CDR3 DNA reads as TGTGCCAGCAGGGGGACTAGCGGGGTCGGCTACGAGCAGTACTTC.